A selection of T cell receptor beta chains follows, all from one sample in a study of PD-1 blockade in classical Hodgkin lymphoma. Repertoires were generated with immunoSEQ multiplex PCR, while TCRdb's copy carries only in-frame clones and drops some. The sample lists about 97,000 clones, around 80% seen once, with 12% in the top ten. This specimen was peripheral blood mononuclear cells (PBMCs), taken at baseline. The receptors were gathered from a human donor with classical Hodgkin lymphoma. The CDR3 runs from the conserved cysteine through the conserved F or W. A D gene is named only where the DNA matches it firmly. Clone size is not always given. Where it is, it says once, few, many or a class for expanded clones.

v_call,d_call,clone_size,j_call,cdr3_aa,cdr3_nt
TRBV5-1,.,.,TRBJ2-2,CASSLAGAPGELFF,TGCGCCAGCAGCTTGGCCGGGGCCCCCGGGGAGCTGTTTTTT
TRBV7-3,.,.,TRBJ2-1,CASSLTAGSYNEQFF,TGTGCCAGCAGCTTAACTGCCGGGAGCTACAATGAGCAGTTCTTC
TRBV7-2,TRBD2,.,TRBJ2-2,CASSLRGGLAGAGELFF,TGTGCCAGCAGCTTACGGGGGGGACTAGCGGGAGCCGGGGAGCTGTTTTTT
TRBV5-1,.,.,TRBJ2-1,CASSLDNRLFSYNEQFF,TGCGCCAGCAGCTTGGATAACCGGCTCTTCTCCTACAATGAGCAGTTCTTC
TRBV5-1,TRBD1,.,TRBJ2-7,CASSRDRADDEQYF,TGCGCCAGCAGCCGGGACAGGGCAGACGACGAGCAGTACTTC
TRBV5-1,TRBD2,.,TRBJ2-2,CASSSGTSGGGELFF,TGCGCCAGCAGCAGCGGGACTAGCGGCGGCGGGGAGCTGTTTTTT
TRBV4-1,.,once,TRBJ2-7,CASSQAGLTYEQYF,TGCGCCAGCAGCCAAGCCGGACTAACCTACGAGCAGTACTTC
TRBV7-9,.,.,TRBJ1-3,CASSLVGEYTIYF,TGTGCCAGCAGCTTAGTAGGGGAGTACACCATATATTTT
TRBV5-8,.,.,TRBJ2-7,CASSLGPGATYEQYF,TGTGCCAGCAGCTTGGGCCCAGGGGCGACCTACGAGCAGTACTTC
TRBV15,.,.,TRBJ1-2,CATSRDQDFLPAGYTF,TGTGCCACCAGCAGAGATCAGGATTTTCTCCCGGCAGGCTACACCTTC
TRBV2,TRBD1,.,TRBJ1-1,CASSPNPGQGNTEAFF,TGTGCCAGCAGTCCCAACCCGGGACAGGGCAACACTGAAGCTTTCTTT
TRBV10-3,TRBD2,.,TRBJ2-1,CAISELAGENNEQFF,TGTGCCATCAGTGAGCTAGCGGGAGAGAACAATGAGCAGTTCTTC
TRBV11-3,TRBD2,.,TRBJ2-7,CASSLRGGLGYEQYF,TGTGCCAGCAGCCTTCGGGGGGGACTAGGCTACGAGCAGTACTTC
TRBV7-2,TRBD1,.,TRBJ1-1,CASSPSGTGGSLEAFF,TGTGCCAGCAGCCCATCCGGGACAGGGGGATCTCTTGAAGCTTTCTTT
TRBV30,.,.,TRBJ2-7,CAWSSLGRVWSYEQYF,TGTGCCTGGAGTTCCCTAGGCAGAGTATGGTCCTACGAGCAGTACTTC
TRBV5-4,.,.,TRBJ2-7,CASSPAGNPYEQYF,TGTGCCAGCAGCCCCGCAGGGAACCCCTACGAGCAGTACTTC
TRBV7-8,TRBD2,.,TRBJ2-5,CASSSGLAGDRLGETQYF,TGTGCCAGCAGCTCAGGACTAGCGGGCGACCGACTGGGAGAGACCCAGTACTTC
TRBV28,TRBD1,.,TRBJ2-4,CASSFRGQGKNIQYF,TGTGCCAGCAGTTTTAGGGGACAGGGAAAAAACATTCAGTACTTC
TRBV11-3,.,.,TRBJ2-3,CASSSGGGTNTQYF,TGTGCCAGCAGCTCCGGGGGAGGCACGAATACGCAGTATTTT
TRBV27,.,.,TRBJ2-7,CASSSRTGSSYEQYF,TGTGCCAGCAGTTCCCGGACGGGCAGCTCCTACGAGCAGTACTTC
TRBV6-4,.,few,TRBJ2-2,CASSLTRPGELFF,TGTGCCAGCAGTCTGACACGTCCCGGGGAGCTGTTTTTT
TRBV7-8,.,.,TRBJ2-5,CASSWNRDGDQYF,TGTGCCAGCAGCTGGAACAGGGATGGGGACCAGTACTTC
TRBV4-2,TRBD2,.,TRBJ2-1,CASSDTLAGGPLF,TGTGCCAGCAGCGACACCTTAGCGGGAGGGCCCCTCTTC
TRBV13,.,.,TRBJ2-2,CASSPVAGLTGELFF,TGTGCCAGCAGTCCCGTCGCGGGGCTCACCGGGGAGCTGTTTTTT
TRBV5-1,.,.,TRBJ2-1,CASSLAVGGALKKFF,TGCGCCAGCAGCTTGGCGGTGGGCGGAGCCCTGAAAAAGTTCTTC
TRBV6-5,.,.,TRBJ1-6,CASRQGTALHF,TGTGCCAGCAGACAGGGTACGGCCCTCCACTTT
TRBV25-1,.,.,TRBJ2-2,CASCPQGTLTGELFF,TGTGCTAGCTGCCCGCAGGGGACCCTCACCGGGGAGCTGTTTTTT
TRBV7-9,.,.,TRBJ1-5,CASSFNSDQPQHF,TGTGCCAGCAGCTTTAATTCGGATCAGCCCCAGCATTTT
TRBV14,TRBD2,.,TRBJ2-1,CASSQNLGLAEGNEQFF,TGTGCCAGCAGCCAAAATCTGGGACTAGCGGAAGGCAATGAGCAGTTCTTC
TRBV19,TRBD2,.,TRBJ2-1,CASSTSGRLGDEQFF,TGTGCCAGTAGTACTAGCGGGAGGTTAGGCGATGAGCAGTTCTTC
TRBV5-1,TRBD1,.,TRBJ2-1,CASSIAGGSYNEQFF,TGCGCCAGCAGCATCGCAGGGGGCTCCTACAATGAGCAGTTCTTC
TRBV28,.,.,TRBJ1-5,CASSSGHMSNQPQHF,TGTGCCAGCAGTTCGGGACATATGAGCAATCAGCCCCAGCATTTT
TRBV19,TRBD2,.,TRBJ2-3,CASSIMGGLPSTDTQYF,TGTGCCAGTAGTATTATGGGGGGACTACCTTCCACAGATACGCAGTATTTT
TRBV30,TRBD2,.,TRBJ2-1,CAWSDKAGSKQFF,TGTGCCTGGAGTGACAAAGCGGGGTCTAAGCAGTTCTTC
TRBV30,TRBD2,few,TRBJ2-7,CAWKASGTHEQYF,TGTGCCTGGAAGGCTAGCGGGACCCACGAGCAGTACTTC
TRBV6-6,TRBD1,.,TRBJ2-3,CASSEGQGTDTQYF,TGTGCCAGCAGTGAGGGACAGGGCACAGATACGCAGTATTTT
TRBV19,.,.,TRBJ1-1,CASKEEEVNTEAFF,TGTGCCAGTAAGGAGGAGGAGGTGAACACTGAAGCTTTCTTT
TRBV6-5,TRBD2,.,TRBJ2-5,CASRPGLAGAETQYF,TGTGCCAGCAGGCCGGGACTAGCGGGAGCGGAGACCCAGTACTTC
TRBV11-2,.,.,TRBJ2-2,CASILVDPGELFF,.
TRBV5-1,.,.,TRBJ2-5,CASSLQGPHDQETQYF,TGCGCCAGCAGCTTGCAGGGACCCCACGACCAAGAGACCCAGTACTTC
TRBV5-1,TRBD1,.,TRBJ2-6,CASAGQGAGANVLTF,TGCGCCAGCGCGGGACAGGGAGCCGGGGCCAACGTCCTGACTTTC
TRBV19,TRBD2,.,TRBJ2-1,CASRRGLASYNEQFF,TGTGCCAGTAGGCGCGGACTAGCAAGCTACAATGAGCAGTTCTTC
TRBV5-1,.,.,TRBJ1-2,CASSVQARANYGYTF,TGCGCCAGCAGCGTTCAGGCCCGAGCTAACTATGGCTACACCTTC
TRBV9,TRBD2,.,TRBJ2-5,CASSEGLARETQYF,TGTGCCAGCAGCGAGGGACTAGCCCGAGAGACCCAGTACTTC
TRBV7-3,TRBD2,.,TRBJ2-5,CASSTAGGSETQYF,TGTGCCAGCAGCACAGCGGGAGGGTCAGAGACCCAGTACTTC
TRBV10-1,TRBD2,.,TRBJ2-1,CASSDPSGNSYNEQFF,TGCGCCAGCAGTGACCCTAGCGGGAACTCATACAATGAGCAGTTCTTC